These 27 T cell receptor beta chains share one sample of origin, sequenced in a study of cytomegalovirus exposure and HLA in healthy donors. Amplification used 60 Vbeta primers and 13 Jbeta primers. Clones were read by immunoSEQ multiplex PCR, and TCRdb kept only the in-frame ones, dropping some. Found here are under 150,000 clones, over 60% of them singletons; the top ten hold approximately 2%. Source material: PBMCs. These receptors were collected from a woman in her thirties or forties in good health and CMV-seronegative.

CDR3 DNA: TGTGCCAGCAGCTACAAGACAGGGCAAGAGACCCAGTACTTC. It encodes CASSYKTGQETQYF. The V and J genes are TRBV2 and TRBJ2-5; 7 nucleotides line up with TRBD1. The CDR3 is 14 amino acids. The junction had 6 bases not matched to a gene; V was cut back by 6 bases and J by 2 bases. Germline CDR1 is SNHLY and CDR2 is FYNNEI.

The chain uses TRBV19 and TRBJ1-4; TRBD1 aligns across 9 bases. The junction had 10 bases not matched to a gene; V was cut back by 3 bases and J by 8 bases. Germline values: CDR1 LNHDA, CDR2 SQIVND (reference sequence). The CDR3 is 16 amino acids. The CDR3 is CASSIGGDREVEKLFF. The CDR3 bases are TGTGCCAGTAGTATTGGTGGGGACAGGGAGGTCGAAAAACTGTTTTTT.

The count of this clone is one. The chain couples TRBV2 to TRBJ2-1; 7 bases fit TRBD1. The V and J ends lost 6 bases and 0 bases, in that order; junction bases with no gene match: 5. The CDR3 covers 15 residues. CDR1 and CDR2 from the germline V gene are SNHLY and FYNNEI. CDR3 in amino acids: CASRMTGISYNEQFF. The CDR3, as DNA: TGTGCCAGCAGGATGACAGGGATCTCCTACAATGAGCAGTTCTTC.

V usage is TRBV10-3 and J usage is TRBJ1-2; TRBD1 might be the D (6 bases). The CDR3 extends over 14 amino acids. V dropped 2 bases and J dropped 7 bases, with 14 bases sitting between them. CDR1 is ENHRY, CDR2 SYGVKD, per germline. CDR3 in amino acids: CAISEAQGISGYTF. DNA of the CDR3: TGTGCCATCAGTGAGGCACAGGGTATTTCTGGCTACACCTTC.

The chain employs TRBV5-4 and TRBJ2-7, with 9 bases that match TRBD2. The germline V gene has CDR1 SGHNT and CDR2 YYREEE (reference sequence). Trimming cost V 0 bases and J 2 bases; bases outside gene matches: 9. CDR3 length: 17 amino acids. CDR3 loop: CASSLGEGRGGAYEQYF. For the CDR3, the DNA is TGTGCCAGCAGCTTGGGGGAAGGGCGGGGGGGAGCCTACGAGCAGTACTTC.

The chain has TRBV7-6 and TRBJ2-6; TRBD2 is a possible D gene (6 bases). The V gene's germline CDR1 is SGHVS and CDR2 FNYEAQ. CDR3 length equals 15 residues. With 1 base removed from V and 3 bases from J, the gap between germline ends came to 7 bases. CDR3 region: CASSLVGGGANVLTF. Here the CDR3 DNA reads TGTGCCAGCAGCTTAGTGGGAGGTGGGGCCAACGTCCTGACTTTC.

The J gene is TRBJ1-2, the V gene TRBV6-5; a weak D match, TRBD1 (5 bases). Trimming left V 8 bases short and J 3 bases short, with 13 bases between. The CDR3 consists of 13 residues. Germline V gene data show CDR1 as MNHEY and CDR2 as SVGAGI. CDR3 DNA sequence: TGTGCCAGCTGTAGGGGATCGGACTATGGCTACACCTTC. This gives the protein CASCRGSDYGYTF.

The chain combines TRBV2 with TRBJ1-6, with TRBD1 matching over 9 bases. The V gene's germline CDR1 is SNHLY and CDR2 FYNNEI. The CDR3 sequence is 15 residues long. The ends lost 4 bases at V and 6 bases at J; junction bases unmatched: 4. In nucleotides, the CDR3 is TGTGCCAGCAGTGCCCAGGACAGGGGTAATTCACCCCTCCACTTT. Encoded protein: CASSAQDRGNSPLHF.

This clone was found once. The V and J genes are TRBV30 and TRBJ1-5, with a tentative D call TRBD1 (5 bases). The CDR3 sequence is 13 residues long. V lost 2 bases to trimming and J lost 7 bases, with 12 bases between them. Germline CDR1 is GTSNPN and CDR2 is SVGIG (reference sequence). The CDR3 DNA follows: TGTGCCTGGAGTTCGGGGGTGAGACAGCCCCAGCATTTT. It encodes CAWSSGVRQPQHF.

The chain has TRBV5-5 and TRBJ1-5, with D uncertain. Germline lookup yields CDR1 SGHKS and CDR2 YYEKEE (reference sequence). The V end was cut by 4 bases, the J end by 5 bases, with 10 bases between. The CDR3 is 13 amino acids. DNA for the CDR3: TGTGCCAGCAGCACAATTCTAGATCAGCCCCAGCATTTT. It is translated as CASSTILDQPQHF.

The chain employs TRBV6-6 and TRBJ2-7; 8 bases agree with TRBD1. After removal of 5 bases from V and 6 bases from J, the junction contained 3 bases not matched to a gene. Germline V gives CDR1 MNHNY, CDR2 SVGAGI (reference sequence). The CDR3 length is 12 residues. This CDR3 is CASSRTGFEQYF. The CDR3 DNA reads TGTGCCAGCAGTCGGACAGGGTTCGAGCAGTACTTC.

The chain has TRBV14 and TRBJ2-5; perhaps TRBD1 as D (6 bases). Germline-derived CDR1 and CDR2 are SGHDN and FVKESK. CDR3 length: 18 amino acids. Trimming pared 3 bases from V and 7 bases from J, leaving 27 bases between. The CDR3 protein is CASSQDRWGTVRSATQYF. CDR3 sequence (DNA): TGTGCCAGCAGCCAGGACAGATGGGGAACAGTACGGAGTGCGACCCAGTACTTC.

This chain uses TRBV6-5 with TRBJ1-1; D uncertain. This CDR3 comprises 11 residues. Trimming stripped 6 bases from V and 1 base from J, with 3 bases between. Germline V gene data show CDR1 as MNHEY and CDR2 as SVGAGI. The CDR3 protein is CASRANTEAFF. DNA for the CDR3: TGTGCCAGCAGAGCGAACACTGAAGCTTTCTTT.

The gene calls are TRBV6-5 and TRBJ2-1; a possible D gene is TRBD1 (5 bases). The CDR3 runs 13 residues. The V gene lost 0 bases and the J gene lost 8 bases, with 8 bases spanning the gap. Germline V CDR1 and CDR2: MNHEY, SVGAGI. The CDR3 sequence: CASSYSGRDEQFF. The DNA of the CDR3 is TGTGCCAGCAGTTACTCCGGCAGGGATGAGCAGTTCTTC.

This sequence joins TRBV10-3 and TRBJ2-7; tentative D call: TRBD2 (5 bases). Trimming removed 2 bases at V and 6 bases at J, with 20 bases between. The length of the CDR3 is 16 residues. The germline V gene encodes CDR1 ENHRY and CDR2 SYGVKD. CDR3 loop: CAISETPTSLGGEQYF. As DNA, the CDR3 is TGTGCCATCAGTGAGACCCCCACTAGTTTGGGCGGCGAGCAGTACTTC.

A few counts support this clone. Its ends do not fully match the called genes, so a read error is possible. The rearrangement uses TRBV7-9 and TRBJ2-7, with TRBD2 matching over 10 bases. The CDR3 contains 14 residues. CDR1 is SEHNR and CDR2 is FQNEAQ in the germline V gene (reference sequence). CDR3: CSSSLALAGDEQYF. The CDR3 DNA reads TGTTCCAGCAGCTTAGCCCTAGCGGGGGACGAGCAGTACTTC. The variable domain in full, with the rest retrieved from reference TRBV7-9 and TRBJ2-7, is DTGVSQNPRHKITKRGQNVTFRCDPISEHNRLYWYRQTLGQGPEFLTYFQNEAQLEKSRLLSDRFSAERPKGSFSTLEIQRTEQGDSAMYLCSSSLALAGDEQYFGPGTRLTVT.

This clone was counted a few times. CDR3 sequence reads: CASSPWTSVTHEQYF. In DNA form, the CDR3 reads TGTGCCAGCAGCCCATGGACTAGTGTGACCCACGAGCAGTACTTC. The rearrangement joins TRBV7-9 to TRBJ2-7, with 7 nucleotides matching TRBD2. The CDR3 runs to 15 residues. Per the germline V gene, CDR1 is SEHNR and CDR2 is FQNEAQ (reference sequence). With 5 bases clipped from V and 5 bases from J, the junction kept 12 bases outside the gene matches.

A single count supports this clone. The V gene is TRBV6-6, the J gene TRBJ1-1; the D gene is possibly TRBD1 (5 bases). This CDR3 is built from 15 residues. Trimming shortened V by 8 bases and J by 7 bases, and 23 bases separated the two germline ends. Germline values: CDR1 MNHNY, CDR2 SVGAGI (reference sequence). The chain's CDR3 is CASGGTDLNGGEAFF. CDR3 sequence (DNA): TGTGCCAGCGGCGGGACGGACCTTAATGGAGGTGAAGCTTTCTTT.

This sequence joins TRBV6-1 and TRBJ1-5; D is ambiguous. CDR1 and CDR2 from the germline V gene are MNHNS and SASEGT. The CDR3 length is 13 residues. V gave up 1 base and J gave up 6 bases, with 7 bases separating them. CDR3 nucleotide sequence: TGTGCCAGCAGTGAAGGGGCAAGTCAGCCCCAGCATTTT. Translation: CASSEGASQPQHF.

The genes are TRBV6-1 and TRBJ1-1; TRBD1 agrees at 7 bases. CDR3 length: 14 residues. CDR1 and CDR2 from the germline V gene are MNHNS and SASEGT. The J segment lost 2 bases and the V segment lost 11 bases, leaving 11 bases of the junction unmatched. CDR3 DNA: TGTGCCGAGGGGGCGGAACATCTAAACACTGAAGCTTTCTTT. This encodes CAEGAEHLNTEAFF.

This chain links TRBV6-1 with TRBJ2-5; 9 nucleotides align to TRBD1. TRBJ2-7 explains the end of the DNA better; the J call may be wrong. Germline-derived CDR1 and CDR2 are MNHNS and SASEGT. CDR3 length equals 15 residues. In nucleotides, the CDR3 is TGTGCCACCACCTTACAGGGGGCCGGGACCTACGAGCAGTACTTC. Translating gives CATTLQGAGTYEQYF.

This clone occurred a few times. The V gene is TRBV5-4, the J gene TRBJ1-4; the match to TRBD1 covers 10 bases. V lost 4 bases and J lost 0; bases outside the gene matches: 3. Germline lookup yields CDR1 SGHNT and CDR2 YYREEE (reference sequence). CDR3 size: 16 residues. The CDR3 here is CASSTGQGATNEKLFF. The CDR3 DNA reads as TGTGCCAGCAGCACCGGACAGGGGGCAACTAATGAAAAACTGTTTTTT.

This rearrangement joins TRBV7-9 to TRBJ2-3; the match to TRBD2 covers 9 bases. J was trimmed by 6 bases and V by 3 bases; bases with no gene match: 7. CDR3 length: 15 amino acids. CDR1 is SEHNR and CDR2 is FQNEAQ in the germline V gene (reference sequence). The CDR3 DNA reads as TGTGCCAGCAGCTTGAGTCGCGGGGGGGAGGATACGCAGTATTTT. This codes for CASSLSRGGEDTQYF.

The CDR3 here is CASSSRTSGSGVNEQFF. Here the CDR3 DNA reads TGTGCCAGCAGCTCGAGGACTAGCGGGAGCGGTGTCAATGAGCAGTTCTTC. The chain couples TRBV7-8 to TRBJ2-1; TRBD2 matches 13 bases. V shed 4 bases, J shed 6 bases, and the junction held 9 bases outside the gene matches. The germline gives CDR1 SGHVS, CDR2 FQNEAQ. The length of the CDR3 is 17 residues.

The gene calls are TRBV29-1 and TRBJ2-1, with D possibly matching TRBD1 (5 bases). The V end was cut by 7 bases, the J end by 8 bases, with 15 bases between. The CDR3 totals 12 residues. The germline V gene has CDR1 SQVTM and CDR2 ANQGSEA. The CDR3 nucleotides are TGCAGCGACCCGACAGTCTGGGATGAGCAGTTCTTC. Protein: CSDPTVWDEQFF.

V usage is TRBV10-1 and J usage is TRBJ2-3; a weak D match, TRBD1 (5 bases). V was pared by 0 bases and J by 2 bases, with 6 bases between. The CDR3 covers 14 residues. Germline values: CDR1 WNHNN, CDR2 SYGVQD (reference sequence). The CDR3 protein is CASSESTATDTQYF. In DNA form, the CDR3 reads TGCGCCAGCAGTGAGTCGACAGCCACAGATACGCAGTATTTT.

For this clone: The same CDR3 also results from other DNA sequences found in this sample. This chain uses TRBV5-1 with TRBJ2-5; 9 bases match TRBD2. V gave up 4 bases and J gave up 5 bases; unmatched junction bases: 6. This CDR3 has 14 residues. Germline loops: CDR1 SGHRS, CDR2 YFSETQ. CDR3 sequence reads: CASSLGTSQETQYF. In DNA, the CDR3 is TGCGCCAGCAGCCTCGGGACTAGCCAGGAGACCCAGTACTTC.